Below, 8 T cell receptor beta chains from the same sample are listed, as sequenced in a study of T cell responses to AZD1222 COVID-19 vaccine. The repertoire was sequenced with immunoSEQ multiplex PCR; TCRdb's copy has only in-frame clones and lacks some. The sample consists of roughly 100,000 clones, over 75% of them appearing once. Specimen: peripheral blood, collected on day 0 of AZD1222 vaccination. The receptors come from an adult in good health.

The sample holds one count of this clone. CDR3 DNA sequence: TGTGCCAGCTCACGAGGGCTCGCGTCCAATCAGCCCCAGCATTTT. This encodes CASSRGLASNQPQHF. The chain employs TRBV18 and TRBJ1-5; D not resolved. Germline values: CDR1 KGHSH, CDR2 LQKENI. The CDR3 covers 15 residues. Trimming took off 4 bases at V and 3 bases at J, with 13 bases between the two ends. The whole variable domain, remainder taken from reference TRBV18 and TRBJ1-5, is NAGVMQNPRHLVRRRGQEARLRCSPMKGHSHVYWYRQLPEEGLKFMVYLQKENIIDESGMPKERFSAEFPKEGPSILRIQQVVRGDSAAYFCASSRGLASNQPQHFGDGTRLSIL.

This chain connects TRBV6-2 or TRBV6-3 to TRBJ1-1; no definite D call. The CDR3 loop spans 14 amino acids. Trimming cost V 4 bases and J 2 bases, with 11 bases left between them. CDR1 is MNHEY and CDR2 is SVGEGT in the germline V gene. The chain's CDR3 is CASSSPTQNTEAFF. The CDR3, as DNA: TGTGCCAGCAGTTCCCCTACCCAAAACACTGAAGCTTTCTTT.

The chain couples TRBV3-1 (or the pseudogene TRBV3-2) to TRBJ1-1; D unclear. Trimming pared 6 bases from V and 7 bases from J, leaving 9 bases between. The CDR3 is made up of 11 amino acids. Germline V CDR1 and CDR2: LGHDT, YNNKEL (reference sequence). The CDR3 DNA reads as TGTGCCAGCAGTCTTCAGAGTGAAGCTTTCTTT. Protein sequence: CASSLQSEAFF.

The chain employs TRBV6-2 or TRBV6-3 and TRBJ1-1; 8 bases agree with TRBD1. With 6 bases clipped from V and 3 bases from J, the junction kept 3 bases outside the gene matches. The germline V gene encodes CDR1 MNHEY and CDR2 SVGEGT. CDR3 length: 13 residues. CDR3: CASSIQGDTEAFF. The CDR3 DNA is TGTGCCAGCAGCATACAGGGGGACACTGAAGCTTTCTTT.

This clone was seen only once. The chain links TRBV5-1 to TRBJ2-1; D is perhaps TRBD1 (6 bases). The V gene lost 4 bases and the J gene lost 5 bases, with 16 bases spanning the gap. Looked up from germline, CDR1 is SGHRS and CDR2 is YFSETQ. CDR3 length equals 15 residues. Here the CDR3 reads CASSEQGNPNNEQFF. In DNA, the CDR3 is TGCGCCAGCAGCGAACAGGGAAACCCAAACAATGAGCAGTTCTTC.

The table lists this clone with a few counts. The gene calls are TRBV4-2 and TRBJ2-6; TRBD2 matches at 7 bases. CDR1 is LGHNA and CDR2 is YNFKEQ in the germline V gene. The J segment lost 2 bases and the V segment lost 5 bases, leaving 9 bases of the junction unmatched. This CDR3 has 17 residues. The CDR3, as DNA: TGTGCCAGCAGCACCGCCCGGGGGGTTACTGGGGCCAACGTCCTGACTTTC. Translating it yields CASSTARGVTGANVLTF.

The rearrangement links TRBV18 to TRBJ1-6, with D uncertain. This CDR3 contains 16 residues. V was pared by 4 bases and J by 10 bases, with 20 bases between. The germline V gene encodes CDR1 KGHSH and CDR2 LQKENI. This chain's CDR3 is CASSLTGLQRRSPLHF. Here the CDR3 DNA reads TGTGCCAGCTCACTAACTGGGCTCCAAAGACGGTCACCCCTCCACTTT.

The V and J genes are TRBV5-6 and TRBJ2-2, with 12 nucleotides matching TRBD2. Germline trimming cut 0 bases from V and 6 bases from J; bases unmatched to any gene: 3. The length of the CDR3 is 16 residues. Germline values: CDR1 SGHDT, CDR2 YYEEEE. CDR3 sequence (DNA): TGTGCCAGCAGCTTGGGACTAGCGGGAGTTCCCGGGGAGCTGTTTTTT. It yields the protein CASSLGLAGVPGELFF.